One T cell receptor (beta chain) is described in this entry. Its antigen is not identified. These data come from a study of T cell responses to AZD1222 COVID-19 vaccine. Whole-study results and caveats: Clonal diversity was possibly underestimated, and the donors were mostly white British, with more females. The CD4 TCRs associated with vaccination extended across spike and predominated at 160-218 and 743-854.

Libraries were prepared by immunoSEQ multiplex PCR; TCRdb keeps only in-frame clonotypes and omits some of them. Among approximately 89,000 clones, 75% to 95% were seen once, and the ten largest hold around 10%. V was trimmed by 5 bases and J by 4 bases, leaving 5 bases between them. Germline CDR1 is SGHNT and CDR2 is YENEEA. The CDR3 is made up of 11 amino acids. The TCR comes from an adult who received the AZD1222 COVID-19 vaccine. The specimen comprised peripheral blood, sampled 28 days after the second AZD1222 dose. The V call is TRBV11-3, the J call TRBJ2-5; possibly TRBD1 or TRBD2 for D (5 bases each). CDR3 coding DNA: TGTGCCAGCAGCGGGGGAGAGACCCAGTACTTC. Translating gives CASSGGETQYF.